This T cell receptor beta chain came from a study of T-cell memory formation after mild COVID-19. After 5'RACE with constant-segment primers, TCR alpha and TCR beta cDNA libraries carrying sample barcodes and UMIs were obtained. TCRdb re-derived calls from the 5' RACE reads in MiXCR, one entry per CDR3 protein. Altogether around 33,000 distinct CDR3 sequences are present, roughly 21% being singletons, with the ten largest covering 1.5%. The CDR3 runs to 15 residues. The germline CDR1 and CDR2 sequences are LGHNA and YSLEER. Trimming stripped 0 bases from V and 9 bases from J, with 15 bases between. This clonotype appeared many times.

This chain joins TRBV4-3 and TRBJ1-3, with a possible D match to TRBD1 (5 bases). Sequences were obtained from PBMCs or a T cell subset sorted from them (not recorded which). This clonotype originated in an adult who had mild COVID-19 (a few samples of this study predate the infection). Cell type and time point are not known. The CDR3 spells CASSQDGQGDSTIYF. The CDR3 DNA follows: TGCGCCAGCAGCCAAGATGGTCAGGGAGATAGCACCATATATTTT.